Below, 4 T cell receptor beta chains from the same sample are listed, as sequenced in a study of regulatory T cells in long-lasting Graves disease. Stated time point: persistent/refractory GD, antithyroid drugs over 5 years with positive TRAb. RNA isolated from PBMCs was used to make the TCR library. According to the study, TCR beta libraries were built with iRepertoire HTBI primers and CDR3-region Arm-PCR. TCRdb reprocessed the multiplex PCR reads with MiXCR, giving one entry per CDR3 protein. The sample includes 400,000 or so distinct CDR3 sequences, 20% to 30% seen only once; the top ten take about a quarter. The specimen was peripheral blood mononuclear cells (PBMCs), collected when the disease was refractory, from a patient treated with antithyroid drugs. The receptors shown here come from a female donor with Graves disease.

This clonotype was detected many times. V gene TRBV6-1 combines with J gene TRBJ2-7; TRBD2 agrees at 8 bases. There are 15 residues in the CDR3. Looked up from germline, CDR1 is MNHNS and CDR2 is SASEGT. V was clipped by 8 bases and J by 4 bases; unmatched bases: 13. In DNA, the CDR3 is TGTGCCAGCGGAATTAGCGGGGACGCCCCGTACGAGCAGTACTTC. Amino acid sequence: CASGISGDAPYEQYF.

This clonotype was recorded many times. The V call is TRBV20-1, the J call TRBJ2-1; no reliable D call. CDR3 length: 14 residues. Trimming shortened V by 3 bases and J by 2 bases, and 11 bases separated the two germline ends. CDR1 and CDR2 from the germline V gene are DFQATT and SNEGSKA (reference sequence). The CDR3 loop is CSASPQVTYNEQFF. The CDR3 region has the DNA TGCAGTGCTAGTCCTCAGGTCACCTACAATGAGCAGTTCTTC.

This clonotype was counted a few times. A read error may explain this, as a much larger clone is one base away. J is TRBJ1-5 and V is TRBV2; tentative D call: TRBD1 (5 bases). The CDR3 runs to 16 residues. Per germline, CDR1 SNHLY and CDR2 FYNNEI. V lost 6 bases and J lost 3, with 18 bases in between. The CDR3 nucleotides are TGTGCCAGCAGGCCTTACGGGGGACGGCCCAATCAGCCCCAGCATTTT. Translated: CASRPYGGRPNQPQHF. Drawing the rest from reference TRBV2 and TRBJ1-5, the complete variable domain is EPEVTQTPSHQVTQMGQEVILRCVPISNHLYFYWYRQILGQKVEFLVSFYNNEISEKSEIFDDQFSVERPDGSNFTLKIRSTKLEDSAMYFCASRPYGGRPNQPQHFGDGTRLSIL.

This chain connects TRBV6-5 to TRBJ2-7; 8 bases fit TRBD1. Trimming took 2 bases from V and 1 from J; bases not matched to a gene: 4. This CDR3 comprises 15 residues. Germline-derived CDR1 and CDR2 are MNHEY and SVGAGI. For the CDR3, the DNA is TGTGCCAGCAGTTACGTAGGGACAGGATCCTACGAGCAGTACTTC. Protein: CASSYVGTGSYEQYF.